These T cell receptor beta chains were read from a single sample in a study of cytomegalovirus exposure and HLA in healthy donors. Sequencing used immunoSEQ multiplex PCR; TCRdb keeps in-frame clones, though not all of them. The sample holds about 140,000 clones; approximately 80% are singletons and the top ten take around 4.9%. Input material: PBMCs. The receptors come from a male donor in good health and CMV-seronegative. The CDR3 runs from the conserved cysteine through the conserved F or W. D genes are given only for firm matches. Clone size is not always given. Where it is, it says once, few, many or a class for expanded clones.

V gene	CDR3 length	J gene	clone size	D gene	CDR3 DNA	CDR3 protein
TRBV28	12	TRBJ1-6	NA	NA	TGTGCCAGCTATGACAGGAATTCACCCCTCCACTTT	CASYDRNSPLHF
TRBV4-3	15	TRBJ2-1	NA	NA	TGCGCCAGCGCTCAATGGGGCACCGCTTACAATGAGCAGTTCTTC	CASAQWGTAYNEQFF
TRBV10-1	14	TRBJ2-5	NA	NA	TGCGCCAGCAGTGAGTCGACAGGCCAAGAGACCCAGTACTTC	CASSESTGQETQYF
TRBV4-1	16	TRBJ1-4	NA	TRBD1	TGCGCCAGCAGCACAACAGACAGGGGGCTCGGAGAAAAACTGTTTTTT	CASSTTDRGLGEKLFF
TRBV7-2	14	TRBJ2-7	NA	NA	TGTGCCAGCAGCTGGGCGGGGAGTGCGGGCGAGCAGTACTTC	CASSWAGSAGEQYF
TRBV28	14	TRBJ1-4	NA	NA	TGTGCCAGCAGTTTACAGGGCTATAATGAAAAACTGTTTTTT	CASSLQGYNEKLFF
TRBV11-2	15	TRBJ2-3	few	TRBD1	TGTGCCAGCAGCTCCCCTGAGGGGGCGGCAGATACGCAGTATTTT	CASSSPEGAADTQYF
TRBV5-1	13	TRBJ2-7	NA	NA	TGCGCCAGCAGCCGGAGGGTAGTCGACGAGCAGTACTTC	CASSRRVVDEQYF
TRBV11-2	13	TRBJ1-1	NA	NA	TGTGCCAGCAGCTTAGATCTTGGCTCTGAAGCTTTCTTT	CASSLDLGSEAFF
TRBV7-2	14	TRBJ1-5	NA	NA	TGTGCCAGCAGCTTAGTAGCAGGGGTAAAGCCCCAGCATTTT	CASSLVAGVKPQHF
TRBV30	13	TRBJ1-1	once	NA	TGTGCCTGGAGTAGACAGACGAACACTGAAGCTTTCTTT	CAWSRQTNTEAFF
TRBV30	12	TRBJ2-7	NA	NA	TGTGCCTGGAACAGTAATTCTCACGAGCAGTACTTC	CAWNSNSHEQYF
TRBV6-6	15	TRBJ2-7	NA	TRBD2	TGTGCCAGCACCTCGGCACAGGGACTAGCCTACGAGCAGTACTTC	CASTSAQGLAYEQYF
TRBV27	13	TRBJ2-1	NA	NA	TGTGCCATTACGAGACAAACCTACAATGAGCAGTTCTTC	CAITRQTYNEQFF
TRBV5-5	15	TRBJ1-6	NA	NA	TGTGCCAGCAGCTTGAGGACGTCCCGGGAGGCACCCCTCCACTTT	CASSLRTSREAPLHF
TRBV7-9	17	TRBJ1-1	NA	TRBD1	TGTGCCAGCAGCCTCTTACCGGGGGACAGGGCGCGCACTGAAGCTTTCTTT	CASSLLPGDRARTEAFF
TRBV7-2	11	TRBJ2-7	NA	NA	TGTGCCAGCAGCTTATTATTTGAGCAGTACTTC	CASSLLFEQYF
TRBV7-2	17	TRBJ2-7	NA	TRBD1	TGTGCCAGCAGCCGAGTTTCAGGGGGTTTGTTCCCCTACGAGCAGTACTTC	CASSRVSGGLFPYEQYF
TRBV6-6	15	TRBJ2-3	NA	NA	TGTGCCAGCAGTTACGCGGGGCTCGTCACAGATACGCAGTATTTT	CASSYAGLVTDTQYF
TRBV9	14	TRBJ2-7	NA	NA	TGTGCCAGCAGCGTAACAGGGCATACGTACGAGCAGTACTTC	CASSVTGHTYEQYF
TRBV30	14	TRBJ2-3	NA	NA	TGTGCCTGGAGTGTTAAGGGGAGCACAGATACGCAGTATTTT	CAWSVKGSTDTQYF
TRBV2	15	TRBJ2-3	few	NA	TGTGCCAGCCTGAGGGGGGGGGTCAGCACAGATACGCAGTATTTT	CASLRGGVSTDTQYF
TRBV18	13	TRBJ1-2	NA	TRBD1	TGTGCCAGCTCATGGGACACAGGGGAAGGCTACACCTTC	CASSWDTGEGYTF
TRBV11-2	13	TRBJ1-1	NA	NA	TGTGCCAGCAGCCCCATTTATCAGACTGAAGCTTTCTTT	CASSPIYQTEAFF
TRBV2	15	TRBJ1-5	NA	NA	TGTGCTAGCAGGGCCGGGACAACTAGCAATCAGCCCCAGCATTTT	CASRAGTTSNQPQHF
TRBV7-9	15	TRBJ1-1	NA	NA	TGTGCCAGCAGCCTATCACCGGCAGGCCCTTCTAAAGCTTTCTTT	CASSLSPAGPSKAFF
TRBV5-4	14	TRBJ1-4	NA	NA	TGTGCCAGCAGCTTACCGGGACTTAATGAAAAACTGTTTTTT	CASSLPGLNEKLFF
TRBV9	14	TRBJ1-1	NA	NA	TGTGCCAGCAGCCCATTTTCAGGGAGGACTGAAGCTTTCTTT	CASSPFSGRTEAFF
TRBV4-3	17	TRBJ2-2	NA	TRBD1	TGCGCCAGCAGCCCGCGACTTGGACAGGATCACACCGGGGAGCTGTTTTTT	CASSPRLGQDHTGELFF
TRBV7-2	13	TRBJ1-5	once	TRBD1	TGTGCCAGCAGCGGGACAGCTAATCAGCCCCAGCATTTT	CASSGTANQPQHF
TRBV25-1	13	TRBJ2-3	NA	TRBD2	TGTGCCAGCAGTGGTGGCGGGGGAGATACGCAGTATTTT	CASSGGGGDTQYF
TRBV28	14	TRBJ1-3	NA	NA	TGTGCCAGCCGTACAGGCTACTCTGGAAACACCATATATTTT	CASRTGYSGNTIYF
TRBV30	13	TRBJ1-6	NA	TRBD1	TGTGCCTGGACCGGGACAGGGGGTTCACCCCTCCACTTT	CAWTGTGGSPLHF
TRBV28	16	TRBJ2-7	NA	NA	TGTGCCAGCAGGGGAGACAGGGTACCGGGGGCCTACGAGCAGTACTTC	CASRGDRVPGAYEQYF
TRBV9	15	TRBJ2-7	few	NA	TGTGCCAGCAGCGCCGGGACTTCGCCCTCCTACGAGCAGTACTTC	CASSAGTSPSYEQYF
TRBV5-1	16	TRBJ2-2	NA	TRBD2	TGCGCCAGCAGCCTGACTAGCGGGGGGCCTCCCGGGGAGCTGTTTTTT	CASSLTSGGPPGELFF
TRBV2	12	TRBJ1-3	NA	NA	TGTGCCAGCAGTCCTACTGGAAACACCATATATTTT	CASSPTGNTIYF
TRBV30	16	TRBJ1-5	NA	TRBD1	TGTGCCTGGAGCGACAGGGGCTTGGGCAGCAATCAGCCCCAGCATTTT	CAWSDRGLGSNQPQHF
TRBV5-4	14	TRBJ2-3	NA	NA	TGTGCCAGCAGCTTTCCCGCGGGCCCAGATACGCAGTATTTT	CASSFPAGPDTQYF
TRBV27	14	TRBJ2-7	once	NA	TGTGCCAGCAGTTTGGAGGGAGGATCCTACGAGCAGTACTTC	CASSLEGGSYEQYF
TRBV7-2	16	TRBJ1-2	NA	TRBD1	TGTGCCAGCAGCTTACTTCGCCCAGGGGGCAACGGTGGCTACACCTTC	CASSLLRPGGNGGYTF
TRBV5-4	12	TRBJ2-1	few	NA	TGTGCCAGCAGCTCCGCAGGGAACGAGCAGTTCTTC	CASSSAGNEQFF
TRBV4-1	15	TRBJ1-1	NA	NA	TGCGCCAGCAGCCAAGATGCGGCGTGGGTCACTGAAGCTTTCTTT	CASSQDAAWVTEAFF
TRBV30	15	TRBJ2-7	NA	NA	TGTGCCTGGAGTGTAAAGCAGGGGCAGGCCTACGAGCAGTACTTC	CAWSVKQGQAYEQYF
TRBV10-3	15	TRBJ1-6	NA	NA	TGTGCCATCAGTGAGTCGCAGATAAATAATTCACCCCTCCACTTT	CAISESQINNSPLHF
TRBV4-3	14	TRBJ1-1	medium-sized	NA	TGCGCCAGCAGCCAAGAATCGGGAGTTACGAGAGCTTTCTTT	CASSQESGVTRAFF
TRBV6-5	16	TRBJ1-4	NA	TRBD1	TGTGCCAGCAGTTCTAGAACCGGGACAGGGGTGGAAAAACTGTTTTTT	CASSSRTGTGVEKLFF
TRBV2	15	TRBJ2-5	NA	NA	TGTGCCAACAGTGAAGGGGCCGGGGGCCAAGAGACCCAGTACTTC	CANSEGAGGQETQYF
TRBV2	15	TRBJ1-5	NA	TRBD1	TGTGCCAGCAGGAGACAGGGGGTGAACAATCAGCCCCAGCATTTT	CASRRQGVNNQPQHF
TRBV28	14	TRBJ1-6	NA	NA	TGTGCCTCCCGCCCCGGGAAGGTAATTTCACCCCTCCACTTT	CASRPGKVISPLHF
TRBV27	14	TRBJ2-7	NA	TRBD1	TGTGCCAGCCGTAGGACAGGGGGGATCTACGAGCAGTACTTC	CASRRTGGIYEQYF
TRBV11-1	13	TRBJ1-1	NA	NA	TGTGCCACCTCTGGACAGTATGACACTGAAGCTTTCTTT	CATSGQYDTEAFF
TRBV6-5	15	TRBJ2-2	NA	TRBD1	TGCGCCAGCAGTCACAGGGGAGAGGGAACCGGGGAGCTGTTTTTT	CASSHRGEGTGELFF
TRBV27	16	TRBJ2-3	NA	NA	TGTGCCAGCAGCGGGGGGACACAGGGAGGGTCAGATACGCAGTATTTT	CASSGGTQGGSDTQYF